A single TCR beta chain is shown here with its context. Its specificity is unknown. This record comes from a study of cytomegalovirus exposure and HLA in healthy donors. Points from the study as a whole: CMV antigen specificity was confirmed in vitro for a few CMV-associated chains.

Sequenced by immunoSEQ multiplex PCR; TCRdb stores in-frame clones only, minus some. The sample contains roughly 80,000 clones, roughly 90% of which appear only once. This receptor was obtained from a man aged 25-45 years in good health and CMV-seronegative. What was sequenced was PBMCs.

The CDR3 DNA is TGTGCCAGCAGTAGGAGCGGGAGTTACGAGCAGTACTTC. Its protein product is CASSRSGSYEQYF. The gene calls are TRBV27 and TRBJ2-7; 8 nucleotides line up with TRBD2. CDR3 size: 13 residues. Trimming took 5 bases from V and 4 from J; bases not matched to a gene: 4. The germline gives CDR1 MNHEY, CDR2 SMNVEV (reference sequence).